The 13 T cell receptor beta chains given below trace back to one sample, sequenced in a study of CD8+ T cells in alopecia areata. It was cDNA, reverse transcribed from extracted RNA, that served as the sequencing template. Method: immunoSEQ multiplex PCR; TCRdb's copy keeps in-frame clones and lacks some. The sample lists some 220,000 clones; about 58% were seen once. Treatment here: oral pan-JAK inhibitor, 5-10 mg twice daily. Material: CD4+ T cells sorted from blood, obtained at week 4, from a patient treated with tofacitinib. These receptors originate from a human donor with alopecia areata.

The rearrangement uses TRBV9 and TRBJ2-2; D remains ambiguous. Germline lookup yields CDR1 SGDLS and CDR2 YYNGEE. The germline V and J ends were trimmed by 0 bases and 0 bases, with 9 bases remaining between them. The CDR3 is 16 amino acids. Here the CDR3 DNA reads TGTGCCAGCAGCGTAGCATCGGCAGCGAACACCGGGGAGCTGTTTTTT. Its translation: CASSVASAANTGELFF.

The CDR3 is CASSLELEGYTF. The CDR3 nucleotides are TGTGCCAGCAGCTTGGAGTTGGAGGGCTACACCTTC. The chain joins TRBV5-4 to TRBJ1-2; no clear D gene. Per germline, CDR1 SGHNT and CDR2 YYREEE (reference sequence). The CDR3 sequence is 12 residues long. V gave up 0 bases and J gave up 8 bases, with 8 bases separating them.

A few counts support this clone. The chain employs TRBV7-2 and TRBJ2-7; no definite D call. The germline V gene encodes CDR1 SGHTA and CDR2 FQGNSA. The CDR3 totals 14 residues. V lost 3 bases, J lost 1 base, and 10 bases lay in between. The CDR3 DNA reads TGTGCCAGCAGCTTCTTCGGGCCGTCCTACGAGCAGTACTTC. It codes for CASSFFGPSYEQYF.

The chain carries TRBV9 and TRBJ1-2; weak D call: TRBD1 (5 bases). The CDR3 runs 13 residues. The germline V and J ends were trimmed by 3 bases and 13 bases, with 19 bases remaining between them. Germline-derived CDR1 and CDR2 are SGDLS and YYNGEE. The DNA for the CDR3 is TGTGCCAGCAGCGGTGAAGGGGACCCGCCGTTCACCTTC. Translating gives CASSGEGDPPFTF.

The chain carries TRBV30 and TRBJ1-5; tentatively, D is TRBD1 (5 bases). Germline CDR1 GTSNPN, CDR2 SVGIG (reference sequence). Trimming pared 1 base from V and 6 bases from J, leaving 7 bases between. This CDR3 comprises 12 residues. CDR3 amino acids: CAWSEGVQPQHF. DNA for the CDR3: TGTGCCTGGAGTGAAGGGGTTCAGCCCCAGCATTTT.

The CDR3 coding sequence is TGTGCCAGCAGCTCCCGGCGGGATGTTTCACCCCTCCACTTT. Translated, it gives CASSSRRDVSPLHF. The V gene is TRBV7-9, the J gene TRBJ1-6; D gene uncertain. The CDR3 loop spans 14 amino acids. Trimming took off 4 bases at V and 9 bases at J, with 13 bases between the two ends. Germline V gene sequence: CDR1 SEHNR, CDR2 FQNEAQ (reference sequence).

This clone was observed once. The genes are TRBV7-2 and TRBJ2-2; TRBD2 matches 7 bases. Germline V gene sequence: CDR1 SGHTA, CDR2 FQGNSA. With V trimmed by 6 bases and J by 3 bases, 7 bases remained unmatched. The CDR3 sequence is 15 residues long. The CDR3 nucleotides are TGTGCCAGCAGGAACCCTGGGAGGGACACCGGGGAGCTGTTTTTT. Its translation: CASRNPGRDTGELFF.

This clone was seen a single time. J is TRBJ2-7 and V is TRBV9; 7 bases fit TRBD2. The CDR3 totals 13 residues. The J segment lost 0 bases and the V segment lost 3 bases, leaving 0 bases of the junction unmatched. The germline V gene encodes CDR1 SGDLS and CDR2 YYNGEE. CDR3 nucleotide sequence: TGTGCCAGCAGCGCGGGGGGCTCCTACGAGCAGTACTTC. This gives the protein CASSAGGSYEQYF.

The CDR3 coding sequence is TGTGCCTGGGGGAATAACTATGGCTACACCTTC. It translates to CAWGNNYGYTF. The chain carries TRBV30 and TRBJ1-2; D is unresolved. CDR1 and CDR2 from the germline V gene are GTSNPN and SVGIG (reference sequence). V lost 5 bases and J lost 1, with 5 bases in between. This CDR3 has 11 residues.

The chain combines TRBV30 with TRBJ1-1; unclear D gene. CDR3 length equals 14 residues. V lost 4 bases, J lost 1 base, and 13 bases lay in between. Per germline, CDR1 GTSNPN and CDR2 SVGIG (reference sequence). The CDR3 reads CAWKWGNWNTEAFF. For the CDR3, the DNA is TGTGCCTGGAAGTGGGGAAATTGGAACACTGAAGCTTTCTTT.

The V gene is TRBV7-2, the J gene TRBJ2-4, with D perhaps TRBD2 (7 bases). There are 15 residues in the CDR3. Trimming stripped 5 bases from V and 1 base from J, with 12 bases between. Germline assignment: CDR1 SGHTA and CDR2 FQGNSA. CDR3 coding DNA: TGTGCCAGCAGCGGGCGGGGGCCGGCCAAAAACATTCAGTACTTC. Translation gives CASSGRGPAKNIQYF.

The DNA for the CDR3 is TGCAGCGTTGTTCAAAGCCGGACTGAAGCTTTCTTT. Translating gives CSVVQSRTEAFF. This chain links TRBV29-1 with TRBJ1-1, with D hard to call. This CDR3 has 12 residues. Germline values: CDR1 SQVTM, CDR2 ANQGSEA. The V end lost 4 bases, the J end lost 5 bases, and 11 bases lay between the germline ends.

The chain links TRBV9 to TRBJ2-5, with D perhaps matching TRBD1 (5 bases). Germline values: CDR1 SGDLS, CDR2 YYNGEE. The germline V and J ends were trimmed by 4 bases and 4 bases, with 17 bases remaining between them. The CDR3 spans 15 residues. The CDR3 nucleotides read TGTGCCAGCAGCCTCGTGGTGGGTCAGGGAGAGACCCAGTACTTC. It encodes CASSLVVGQGETQYF.